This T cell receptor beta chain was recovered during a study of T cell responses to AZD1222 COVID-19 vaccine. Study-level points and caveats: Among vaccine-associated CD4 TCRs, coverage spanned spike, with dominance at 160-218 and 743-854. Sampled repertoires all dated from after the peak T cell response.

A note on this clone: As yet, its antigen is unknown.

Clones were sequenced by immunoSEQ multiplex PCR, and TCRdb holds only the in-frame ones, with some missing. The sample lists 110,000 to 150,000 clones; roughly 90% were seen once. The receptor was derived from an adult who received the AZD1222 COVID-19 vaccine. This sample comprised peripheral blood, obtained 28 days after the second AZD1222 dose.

The CDR3 coding sequence is TGCGCCAGCAGCTCGGACATGTACGAGCAGTACTTC. Encoded protein: CASSSDMYEQYF. V gene TRBV4-3 combines with J gene TRBJ2-7; TRBD1 is a possible D gene (5 bases). The CDR3 spans 12 residues. With 5 bases removed from V and 4 bases from J, the gap between germline ends came to 9 bases. CDR1 is LGHNA, CDR2 YSLEER, per germline.